One sample yielded the 15 T cell receptor beta chains listed below, sequenced in a study of T-cell reconstitution after alpha-beta-depleted transplantation in children. TCRbeta library preparation incorporated unique molecular identifiers. MiXCR, run by TCRdb on the PCR reads, gives a single entry per CDR3 protein. Of hundreds of thousands of distinct CDR3 sequences listed, about 17% are singletons. The sample was PBMCs, mostly from graft donor cells, taken 360 days after TCRalphabeta/CD19-depleted stem cell transplant. The receptors were sampled from a boy less than two years old who had a stem cell transplant for Wiskott-Aldrich syndrome, so the T cells may come from the graft donor.

This clonotype was seen many times. This rearrangement joins TRBV15 to TRBJ1-2; the D is unclear. V was pared by 0 bases and J by 4 bases, with 9 bases between. Germline values: CDR1 LNHNV, CDR2 YYDKDF (reference sequence). The CDR3 is 14 amino acids. The chain's CDR3 is CATSREEGTYGYTF. CDR3 bases: TGTGCCACCAGCAGAGAGGAGGGAACCTATGGCTACACCTTC. Using reference TRBV15 and TRBJ1-2 for the parts outside the CDR3, the full variable domain is DAMVIQNPRYQVTQFGKPVTLSCSQTLNHNVMYWYQQKSSQAPKLLFHYYDKDFNNEADTPDNFQSRRPNTSFCFLDIRSPGLGDTAMYLCATSREEGTYGYTFGSGTRLTVV.

The genes are TRBV11-1 and TRBJ2-5, with D possibly TRBD1 on 6 matching bases. Per the germline V gene, CDR1 is SGHAT and CDR2 is FQDESV (reference sequence). This CDR3 is 18 amino acids long. V shed 5 bases and J shed 2 bases, with 24 bases lying between them. CDR3 sequence reads: CASSKTADRTSEQETQYF. The CDR3, as DNA: TGTGCCAGCAGCAAAACCGCCGACAGGACATCCGAACAAGAGACCCAGTACTTC.

The chain combines TRBV29-1 with TRBJ2-5, with TRBD2 as a possible D gene (5 bases). CDR3 length equals 12 residues. From germline, CDR1 is SQVTM and CDR2 ANQGSEA. V lost 0 bases and J lost 7, with 9 bases in between. In nucleotides, the CDR3 is TGCAGCGTTGAAGATCTCCGGGGGACCCAGTACTTC. Translating gives CSVEDLRGTQYF.

The CDR3 loop reads CASSPRIAGVEAFF. Here the CDR3 DNA reads TGTGCCAGCAGCCCCCGGATCGCGGGGGTTGAAGCTTTCTTT. The chain combines TRBV7-8 with TRBJ1-1; D is possibly TRBD1 (5 bases). Per germline, CDR1 SGHVS and CDR2 FQNEAQ. The CDR3 runs to 14 residues. V lost 5 bases and J lost 7, with 17 bases in between. Based on the CDR3 plus reference TRBV7-8 and TRBJ1-1, the full variable domain is GAGVSQSPRYKVAKRGQDVALRCDPISGHVSLFWYQQALGQGPEFLTYFQNEAQLDKSGLPSDRFFAERPEGSVSTLKIQRTQQEDSAVYLCASSPRIAGVEAFFGQGTRLTVV.

The chain carries TRBV6-1 and TRBJ1-1, with 9 bases identical to TRBD1. This CDR3 has 19 residues. Germline-derived CDR1 and CDR2 are MNHNS and SASEGT. Trimming cost V 2 bases and J 2 bases; bases outside gene matches: 15. In DNA form, the CDR3 reads TGTGCCAGCAGTGAATGGGGCCTGGGACAGGGAAGTGGCAACACTGAAGCTTTCTTT. Encoded protein: CASSEWGLGQGSGNTEAFF.

The chain joins TRBV14 to TRBJ2-7; 7 nucleotides line up with TRBD1. V lost 4 bases and J lost 6; bases outside the gene matches: 12. The CDR3 length is 15 residues. Germline CDR1 and CDR2: SGHDN and FVKESK. CDR3 nucleotide sequence: TGTGCCAGCAGCCGGATAATGGGGACAGCCAGCGAGCAGTACTTC. It specifies CASSRIMGTASEQYF.

The rearrangement uses TRBV4-1 and TRBJ1-1, with 9 bases identical to TRBD1. This CDR3 spans 18 amino acids. The V and J ends lost 10 bases and 1 base, in that order; junction bases with no gene match: 19. The germline V gene encodes CDR1 MGHRA and CDR2 YSYEKL. The CDR3 region has the DNA TGCGCCACCAATAAATCACCGGGACAGGGTACTCGGAACACTGAAGCTTTCTTT. Protein sequence: CATNKSPGQGTRNTEAFF.

This clonotype has more than one count but fewer than ten. The rearrangement uses TRBV7-9 and TRBJ2-3, with D uncertain. The length of the CDR3 is 14 residues. Germline assignment: CDR1 SEHNR and CDR2 FQNEAQ (reference sequence). Trimming stripped 2 bases from V and 1 base from J, with 7 bases between. CDR3 loop: CASSLKVGTDTQYF. CDR3 in DNA: TGTGCCAGCAGCTTAAAAGTCGGCACAGATACGCAGTATTTT.

The rearrangement uses TRBV18 and TRBJ2-7, with D possibly being TRBD2 (6 bases). V gave up 2 bases and J gave up 4 bases, with 15 bases separating them. This CDR3 contains 15 residues. Per germline, CDR1 KGHSH and CDR2 LQKENI. CDR3 region: CASSPIAARKYEQYF. In nucleotides, the CDR3 is TGTGCCAGCTCACCAATAGCGGCGAGGAAGTACGAGCAGTACTTC.

The rearrangement uses TRBV15 and TRBJ2-7, with 11 bases fitting TRBD1. V dropped 1 base and J dropped 3; count of bases not matched to a gene: 2. Germline-derived CDR1 and CDR2 are LNHNV and YYDKDF (reference sequence). This CDR3 comprises 15 residues. This chain's CDR3 is CATSRGTGGFYEQYF. Written as DNA, the CDR3 is TGTGCCACCAGCAGAGGGACAGGGGGCTTCTACGAGCAGTACTTC.

This clonotype was counted ten times or more. The chain is built from TRBV20-1 and TRBJ2-1, with 11 bases that match TRBD2. The CDR3 has 15 amino acids. CDR1 and CDR2 (germline): DFQATT, SNEGSKA (reference sequence). Unmatched junction bases numbered 3, after V lost 1 base and J lost 4 bases. The DNA for the CDR3 is TGCAGTGCTAGAGGACTAGCGGGATCATACAATGAGCAGTTCTTC. Its protein is CSARGLAGSYNEQFF.

This clonotype turned up a few times. The chain joins TRBV2 to TRBJ1-2; D unresolved. Germline CDR1 SNHLY, CDR2 FYNNEI. CDR3 length: 15 amino acids. Deletions cut 7 bases from V and 2 bases from J, with 17 bases between. DNA for the CDR3: TGTGCCAGCAAGGATAGCAACGGACCGAACTATGGCTACACCTTC. Amino acid sequence: CASKDSNGPNYGYTF.

This clonotype was seen more than once but under ten times. This chain links TRBV10-3 with TRBJ2-7; D perhaps matches TRBD2 (6 bases). The CDR3 is 15 residues long. Trimming removed 0 bases from V and 4 bases from J, with 13 bases in between. In germline, CDR1 is ENHRY, CDR2 SYGVKD. CDR3 nucleotides: TGTGCCATCAGTGAGTCGGGACTGGCTGGGTACGAGCAGTACTTC. This codes for CAISESGLAGYEQYF.

This rearrangement joins TRBV18 to TRBJ2-5; a weak D match, TRBD2 (6 bases). With 4 bases removed from V and 3 bases from J, the gap between germline ends came to 9 bases. Germline V gene lookup returns CDR1 KGHSH and CDR2 LQKENI. This CDR3 region has 13 residues. As DNA, the CDR3 is TGTGCCAGCTCACGATCGGGAGAAGAGACCCAGTACTTC. This translates into CASSRSGEETQYF. The full variable domain, with the rest looked up from reference TRBV18 and TRBJ2-5, is NAGVMQNPRHLVRRRGQEARLRCSPMKGHSHVYWYRQLPEEGLKFMVYLQKENIIDESGMPKERFSAEFPKEGPSILRIQQVVRGDSAAYFCASSRSGEETQYFGPGTRLLVL.

The chain carries TRBV2 and TRBJ1-3; D unresolved. From germline, CDR1 is SNHLY and CDR2 FYNNEI. This CDR3 has 15 residues. The V and J ends lost 4 bases and 1 base respectively, with 11 bases between them. CDR3 protein: CASSVTPGSGNTIYF. The CDR3 nucleotides read TGTGCCAGCAGTGTTACCCCTGGGTCTGGAAACACCATATATTTT.